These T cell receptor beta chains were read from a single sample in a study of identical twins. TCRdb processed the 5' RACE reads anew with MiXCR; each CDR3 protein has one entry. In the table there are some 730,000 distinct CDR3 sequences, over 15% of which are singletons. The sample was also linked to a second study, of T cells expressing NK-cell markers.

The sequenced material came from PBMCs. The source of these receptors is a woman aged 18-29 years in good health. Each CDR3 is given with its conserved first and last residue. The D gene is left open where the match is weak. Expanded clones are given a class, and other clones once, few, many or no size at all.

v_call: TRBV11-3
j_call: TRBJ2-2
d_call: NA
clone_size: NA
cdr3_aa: CASSFVRGHEQTGELFF
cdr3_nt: TGTGCCAGCAGCTTTGTCCGGGGCCACGAGCAAACCGGGGAGCTGTTTTTT

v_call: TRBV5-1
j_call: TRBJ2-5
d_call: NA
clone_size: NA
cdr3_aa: CASSLGTRKEETQYF
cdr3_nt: TGCGCCAGCAGCTTGGGTACAAGGAAGGAAGAGACCCAGTACTTC

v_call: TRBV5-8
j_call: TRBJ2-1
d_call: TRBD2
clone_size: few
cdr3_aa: CASSPRGGQSNEQFF
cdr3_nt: TGTGCCAGCAGCCCGCGGGGGGGTCAGTCCAATGAGCAGTTCTTC

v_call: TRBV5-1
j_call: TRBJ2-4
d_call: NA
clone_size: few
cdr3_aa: CASSWATGSANIQYF
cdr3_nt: TGCGCCAGCAGCTGGGCGACAGGTTCGGCGAACATTCAGTACTTC

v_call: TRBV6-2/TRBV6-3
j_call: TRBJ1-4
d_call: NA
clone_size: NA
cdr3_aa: CASSPRSGGLFF
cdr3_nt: TGTGCCAGCAGTCCGAGGTCGGGCGGACTGTTTTTT

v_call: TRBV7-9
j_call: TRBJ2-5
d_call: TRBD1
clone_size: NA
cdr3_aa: CAGTGQGQETQYF
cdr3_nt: TGTGCCGGGACCGGACAGGGCCAAGAGACCCAGTACTTC

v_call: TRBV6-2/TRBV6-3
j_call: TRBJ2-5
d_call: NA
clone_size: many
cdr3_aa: CASSLTTQETQYF
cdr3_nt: TGTGCCAGCAGTTTGACTACCCAAGAGACCCAGTACTTC

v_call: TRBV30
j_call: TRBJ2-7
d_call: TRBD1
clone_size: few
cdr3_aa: CAWNPGTGGYEQYF
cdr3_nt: TGTGCCTGGAACCCCGGGACAGGGGGATACGAGCAGTACTTC

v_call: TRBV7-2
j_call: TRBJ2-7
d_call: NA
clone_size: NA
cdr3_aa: CASSFTGNYEQYF
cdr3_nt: TGTGCCAGCAGCTTTACAGGGAACTACGAGCAGTACTTC

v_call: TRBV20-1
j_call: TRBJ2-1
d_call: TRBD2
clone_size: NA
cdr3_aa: CSARGSATSGAYNEQFF
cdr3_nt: TGCAGTGCTAGAGGTTCAGCGACTAGCGGAGCTTACAATGAGCAGTTCTTC

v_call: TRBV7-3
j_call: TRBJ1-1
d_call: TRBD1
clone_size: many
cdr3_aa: CASSTDRGTEAFF
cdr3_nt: TGTGCCAGCAGCACGGACAGGGGGACTGAAGCTTTCTTT

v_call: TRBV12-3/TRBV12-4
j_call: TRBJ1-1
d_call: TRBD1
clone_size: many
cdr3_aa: CASSVLGQLF
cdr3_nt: TGTGCCAGCAGTGTTTTGGGACAGCTCTTT

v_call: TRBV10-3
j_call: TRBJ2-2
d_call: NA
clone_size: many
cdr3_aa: CAISTLERVRTGELFF
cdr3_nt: TGTGCCATCAGCACCCTTGAGAGGGTGAGGACCGGGGAGCTGTTTTTT

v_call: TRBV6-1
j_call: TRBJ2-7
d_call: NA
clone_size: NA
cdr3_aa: CAVRPGDSYEQYF
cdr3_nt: TGTGCCGTCCGCCCAGGGGACTCCTACGAGCAGTACTTC

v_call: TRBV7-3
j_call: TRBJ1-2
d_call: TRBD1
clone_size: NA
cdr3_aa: CASTSGQGYGYTF
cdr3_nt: TGTGCCAGCACCTCGGGACAGGGATATGGCTACACCTTC

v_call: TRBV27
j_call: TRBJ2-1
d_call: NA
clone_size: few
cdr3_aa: CASSGISRYNEQFF
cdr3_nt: TGTGCCAGCAGCGGGATCTCACGCTACAATGAGCAGTTCTTC

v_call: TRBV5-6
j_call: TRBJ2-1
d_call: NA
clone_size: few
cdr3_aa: CASSPNPGTSEQFF
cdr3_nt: TGTGCCAGCAGCCCCAACCCGGGGACGTCTGAGCAGTTCTTC

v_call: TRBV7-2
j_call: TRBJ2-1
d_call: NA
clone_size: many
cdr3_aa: CASSVREGLTLEQFF
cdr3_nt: TGTGCCAGCAGCGTTCGCGAGGGACTCACTCTTGAGCAGTTCTTC

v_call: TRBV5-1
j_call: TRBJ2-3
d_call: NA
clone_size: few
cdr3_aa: CASSLARDKTQYF
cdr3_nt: TGCGCCAGCAGCTTGGCCAGGGACAAAACGCAGTATTTT

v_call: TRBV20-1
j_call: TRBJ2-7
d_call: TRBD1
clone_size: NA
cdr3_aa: CSAIEGTGAGEQYF
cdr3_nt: TGCAGTGCTATAGAAGGGACAGGGGCTGGCGAGCAGTACTTC

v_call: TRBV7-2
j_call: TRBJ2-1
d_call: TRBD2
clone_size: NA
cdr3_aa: CASSISGGRNEQFF
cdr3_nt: TGTGCCAGCAGCATCAGCGGGGGGCGTAATGAGCAGTTCTTC

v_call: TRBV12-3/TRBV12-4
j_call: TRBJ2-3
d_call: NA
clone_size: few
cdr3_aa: CASSGGGAGGDTQYF
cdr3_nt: TGTGCCAGCAGTGGAGGGGGCGCCGGGGGCGATACGCAGTATTTT

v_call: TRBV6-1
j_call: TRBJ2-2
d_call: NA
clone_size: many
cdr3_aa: CASRPTRNTGELFF
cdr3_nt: TGTGCCAGCAGGCCGACTAGAAACACCGGGGAGCTGTTTTTT

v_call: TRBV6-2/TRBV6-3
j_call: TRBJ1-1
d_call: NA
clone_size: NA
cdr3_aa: CASSYGRGPMNTEAFF
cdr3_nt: TGTGCCAGCAGTTATGGGCGAGGCCCCATGAACACTGAAGCTTTCTTT

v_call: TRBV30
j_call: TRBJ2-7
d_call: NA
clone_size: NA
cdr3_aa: CAWSQGIGSEQYF
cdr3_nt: TGTGCCTGGAGTCAGGGGATAGGGTCCGAGCAGTACTTC

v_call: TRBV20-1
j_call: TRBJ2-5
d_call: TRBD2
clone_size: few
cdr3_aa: CSARGLAGDARDQETQYF
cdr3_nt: TGCAGTGCCCGAGGGCTAGCGGGGGACGCCCGAGACCAAGAGACCCAGTACTTC

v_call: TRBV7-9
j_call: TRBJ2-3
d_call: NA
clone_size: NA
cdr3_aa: CASSLGYSGVSQDTQYF
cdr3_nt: TGTGCCAGCAGCTTAGGATATTCGGGGGTTTCGCAAGATACGCAGTATTTT

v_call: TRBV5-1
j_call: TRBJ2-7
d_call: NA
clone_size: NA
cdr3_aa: CASRDFRGQYF
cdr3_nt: TGCGCCAGCAGGGATTTTCGCGGGCAGTACTTC

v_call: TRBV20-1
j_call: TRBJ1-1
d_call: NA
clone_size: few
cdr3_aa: CSARKRRQNTEAFF
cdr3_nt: TGCAGTGCTAGAAAGAGGCGTCAGAACACTGAAGCTTTCTTT

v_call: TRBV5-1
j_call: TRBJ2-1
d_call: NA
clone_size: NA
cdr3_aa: CASSHTTHEQFF
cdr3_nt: TGCGCCAGCAGCCACACAACGCATGAGCAGTTCTTC

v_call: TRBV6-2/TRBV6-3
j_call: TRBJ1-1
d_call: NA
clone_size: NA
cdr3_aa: CASSDDRDTEAFF
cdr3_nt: TGTGCCAGCAGTGATGACAGAGACACTGAAGCTTTCTTT

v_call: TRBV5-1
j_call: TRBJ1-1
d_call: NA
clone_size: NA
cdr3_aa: CASSLNPRNTEAFF
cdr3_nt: TGCGCCAGCAGCTTGAACCCCAGGAACACTGAAGCTTTCTTT

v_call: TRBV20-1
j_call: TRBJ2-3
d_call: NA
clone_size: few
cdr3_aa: CSVQGGRGTTDTQYF
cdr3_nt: TGCAGCGTCCAGGGTGGCAGGGGTACCACAGATACGCAGTATTTT

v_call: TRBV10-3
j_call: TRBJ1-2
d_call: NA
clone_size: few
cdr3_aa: CAVRGDQGVDYGYTF
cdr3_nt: TGTGCCGTTCGCGGGGATCAGGGAGTCGACTATGGCTACACCTTC